What follows are 29 T cell receptor beta chains derived from one specimen sequenced in a study of T cell changes during pregnancy in multiple sclerosis. Clones were sequenced by immunoSEQ multiplex PCR, and TCRdb holds only the in-frame ones, with some missing. The table has some 100,000 clones, approximately 94% seen once. This specimen was peripheral blood, taken before pregnancy. The receptors derive from a female donor with multiple sclerosis, enrolled in a pregnancy study.

The chain carries TRBV30 and TRBJ1-5, with 7 bases matching TRBD1. Germline V CDR1 and CDR2: GTSNPN, SVGIG (reference sequence). The CDR3 covers 15 residues. Losses at the gene ends were 3 bases for V and 1 base for J; bases not matched to a gene: 6. CDR3 sequence (DNA): TGTGCCTGGAGGGGCCAGGGGGAGAGCAATCAGCCCCAGCATTTT. It yields the protein CAWRGQGESNQPQHF.

CDR3 region: CASSYTDSPMNGYTF. Here the CDR3 DNA reads TGTGCCAGCAGTTATACGGACAGCCCGATGAATGGCTACACCTTC. The rearrangement joins TRBV6-5 to TRBJ1-2, with D possibly being TRBD1 (6 bases). CDR1 is MNHEY, CDR2 SVGAGI, per germline. The CDR3 loop spans 15 amino acids. V lost 3 bases, J lost 6 bases, and 17 bases lay in between.

This chain connects TRBV18 to TRBJ1-5, with a weak D call TRBD1 (5 bases). With 2 bases removed from V and 3 bases from J, the gap between germline ends came to 8 bases. CDR1 is KGHSH and CDR2 is LQKENI in the germline V gene. This CDR3 has 14 amino acids. The CDR3 loop is CASSPDSFNQPQHF. The CDR3 nucleotides are TGTGCCAGCTCACCAGACAGTTTCAATCAGCCCCAGCATTTT.

The V call is TRBV18, the J call TRBJ2-7, with unresolved D. CDR1 KGHSH and CDR2 LQKENI come from the germline V gene. CDR3 length equals 12 residues. Trimming took off 3 bases at V and 5 bases at J, with 8 bases between the two ends. The CDR3 sequence: CASSPSTHEQYF. In DNA, the CDR3 is TGTGCCAGCTCACCGAGTACGCACGAGCAGTACTTC.

The genes are TRBV7-8 and TRBJ1-2, with 10 bases that match TRBD1. CDR3 length: 15 amino acids. Germline loops: CDR1 SGHVS, CDR2 FQNEAQ. V gave up 5 bases and J gave up 3 bases; unmatched junction bases: 6. CDR3 DNA sequence: TGTGCCAGCAGCATGGGACAGGGGAGCTACTATGGCTACACCTTC. Translated: CASSMGQGSYYGYTF. The whole variable domain, filled in from reference TRBV7-8 and TRBJ1-2, reads GAGVSQSPRYKVAKRGQDVALRCDPISGHVSLFWYQQALGQGPEFLTYFQNEAQLDKSGLPSDRFFAERPEGSVSTLKIQRTQQEDSAVYLCASSMGQGSYYGYTFGSGTRLTVV.

The chain carries TRBV29-1 and TRBJ1-2; possible D gene TRBD1, 5 bases. V was shortened by 4 bases and J by 3 bases, with 15 bases between the two germline ends. The germline gives CDR1 SQVTM, CDR2 ANQGSEA. The CDR3 contains 14 residues. CDR3 amino acids: CSVVKPDSDYGYTF. In nucleotides, the CDR3 is TGCAGCGTTGTCAAACCTGACAGTGACTATGGCTACACCTTC. The complete variable domain, with remaining parts taken from reference TRBV29-1 and TRBJ1-2, reads SAVISQKPSRDICQRGTSLTIQCQVDSQVTMMFWYRQQPGQSLTLIATANQGSEATYESGFVIDKFPISRPNLTFSTLTVSNMSPEDSSIYLCSVVKPDSDYGYTFGSGTRLTVV.

This rearrangement joins TRBV18 to TRBJ1-1, with D tentatively TRBD1 (6 bases). CDR1 is KGHSH, CDR2 LQKENI, per germline. V lost 3 bases, J lost 9 bases, and 14 bases lay in between. The CDR3 sequence is 13 residues long. CDR3 bases: TGTGCCAGCTCACCGAGCCAGGGGACCCAAGCTTTCTTT. It specifies CASSPSQGTQAFF. The variable domain in full, with the rest retrieved from reference TRBV18 and TRBJ1-1, is NAGVMQNPRHLVRRRGQEARLRCSPMKGHSHVYWYRQLPEEGLKFMVYLQKENIIDESGMPKERFSAEFPKEGPSILRIQQVVRGDSAAYFCASSPSQGTQAFFGQGTRLTVV.

This clone was seen just once. The chain joins TRBV28 to TRBJ1-5; D possibly corresponds to TRBD1 (5 bases). V gave up 6 bases and J gave up 1 base, with 19 bases separating them. CDR1 is MDHEN and CDR2 is SYDVKM in the germline V gene. There are 17 residues in the CDR3. CDR3 loop: CASSGKPGFRSNQPQHF. CDR3 sequence (DNA): TGTGCCAGCAGCGGAAAACCAGGGTTTAGGAGCAATCAGCCCCAGCATTTT.

The chain combines TRBV9 with TRBJ2-7; D remains ambiguous. The CDR3 contains 15 residues. Germline V gives CDR1 SGDLS, CDR2 YYNGEE. V shed 0 bases and J shed 6 bases, with 16 bases lying between them. CDR3 protein: CASSVGRTALAEQYF. CDR3 nucleotides: TGTGCCAGCAGCGTAGGAAGAACAGCCCTTGCCGAGCAGTACTTC.

This chain connects TRBV6-5 to TRBJ1-1; D is uncertain. Germline V CDR1 and CDR2: MNHEY, SVGAGI. V was trimmed by 2 bases and J by 4 bases, leaving 11 bases between them. The CDR3 length is 14 residues. The CDR3 nucleotides are TGTGCCAGCAGTTACCTGTCGTCCCCCACTGAAGCTTTCTTT. Residues: CASSYLSSPTEAFF.

The chain carries TRBV7-6 and TRBJ2-6; 9 bases map to TRBD1. V lost 5 bases and J lost 10; bases outside the gene matches: 6. This CDR3 region has 14 residues. From germline, CDR1 is SGHVS and CDR2 FNYEAQ. The CDR3 DNA reads TGTGCCAGCAGCCTGGGACAGGGTCTGAACGTCCTGACTTTC. Residues: CASSLGQGLNVLTF.

This sequence joins TRBV18 and TRBJ2-1, with 14 bases fitting TRBD2. This CDR3 contains 15 residues. Germline loops: CDR1 KGHSH, CDR2 LQKENI. With V trimmed by 4 bases and J by 12 bases, 8 bases remained unmatched. The CDR3: CASSLEGLAGARQFF. As DNA, the CDR3 is TGTGCCAGCTCACTCGAGGGACTAGCGGGGGCACGGCAGTTCTTC.

The rearrangement uses TRBV19 and TRBJ1-1; D gene unclear. Germline CDR1 is LNHDA and CDR2 is SQIVND (reference sequence). V was trimmed by 3 bases and J by 0 bases, leaving 8 bases between them. The CDR3 runs to 14 residues. As DNA, the CDR3 is TGTGCCAGTAGTATCGGGAATATGAACACTGAAGCTTTCTTT. Encoded protein: CASSIGNMNTEAFF.

The J gene is TRBJ1-2, the V gene TRBV27; D is unresolved. V was shortened by 6 bases and J by 6 bases, with 17 bases between the two germline ends. Germline assignment: CDR1 MNHEY and CDR2 SMNVEV (reference sequence). The CDR3 is 14 amino acids. CDR3 in DNA: TGTGCCAGCAGCCTCACGCCAGGCCGTAATGGCTACACCTTC. It is translated as CASSLTPGRNGYTF.

This sequence joins TRBV15 and TRBJ2-7; 13 bases are a match to TRBD2. CDR1 is LNHNV and CDR2 is YYDKDF in the germline V gene (reference sequence). The length of the CDR3 is 20 residues. Trimming at V came to 5 bases and at J to 0 bases, leaving 16 bases not matched to a gene. This chain's CDR3 is CATSGPTSGRAERISYEQYF. The CDR3 DNA follows: TGTGCCACCAGCGGGCCCACTAGCGGGAGGGCCGAGAGAATCTCCTACGAGCAGTACTTC.

The chain combines TRBV10-1 with TRBJ1-1, with D perhaps TRBD1 (6 bases). Germline CDR1 reads WNHNN; CDR2 reads SYGVQD (reference sequence). V lost 3 bases and J lost 9, with 11 bases in between. CDR3 length: 12 residues. CDR3 nucleotides: TGCGCCAGCAGTGAAGACAGGATTAAAGCTTTCTTT. It translates to CASSEDRIKAFF.

Only one count was recorded for this clone. The chain employs TRBV5-4 and TRBJ1-3, with 8 bases lining up with TRBD1. The length of the CDR3 is 14 residues. Unmatched junction bases numbered 3, after V lost 4 bases and J lost 3 bases. The germline gives CDR1 SGHNT, CDR2 YYREEE (reference sequence). The CDR3 DNA follows: TGTGCCAGCAGCGCGGACAGGGTTGGAAACACCATATATTTT. This encodes CASSADRVGNTIYF. The entire variable domain, with the rest obtained from reference TRBV5-4 and TRBJ1-3, is as follows: ETGVTQSPTHLIKTRGQQVTLRCSSQSGHNTVSWYQQALGQGPQFIFQYYREEENGRGNFPPRFSGLQFPNYSSELNVNALELDDSALYLCASSADRVGNTIYFGEGSWLTVV.

V is TRBV4-2 and J is TRBJ2-7, with 11 nucleotides matching TRBD2. The CDR3 spans 16 residues. Unmatched junction bases numbered 9, after V lost 4 bases and J lost 4 bases. Germline CDR1 LGHNA, CDR2 YNFKEQ. This CDR3 is CASSPLTSGKGYEQYF. DNA of the CDR3: TGTGCCAGCAGCCCTCTGACTAGCGGGAAGGGTTACGAGCAGTACTTC.

V gene TRBV7-8 combines with J gene TRBJ2-7; 12 positions match TRBD2. Per germline, CDR1 SGHVS and CDR2 FQNEAQ. The V and J ends lost 5 bases and 3 bases, in that order; junction bases with no gene match: 2. CDR3 length equals 14 residues. The CDR3 nucleotides are TGTGCCAGCAGCCCGGGACTAGCGGGCTACGAGCAGTACTTC. This translates into CASSPGLAGYEQYF.

The chain links TRBV28 to TRBJ1-5; TRBD1 aligns across 7 bases. The germline V gene has CDR1 MDHEN and CDR2 SYDVKM. The CDR3 spans 16 residues. Trimming took 3 bases from V and 5 from J; bases not matched to a gene: 10. CDR3 sequence (DNA): TGTGCCAGCAGTTTCTACGGACAGGCGAGTTATCAGCCCCAGCATTTT. Residues: CASSFYGQASYQPQHF. Full variable domain (rest looked up from reference TRBV28 and TRBJ1-5): DVKVTQSSRYLVKRTGEKVFLECVQDMDHENMFWYRQDPGLGLRLIYFSYDVKMKEKGDIPEGYSVSREKKERFSLILESASTNQTSMYLCASSFYGQASYQPQHFGDGTRLSIL.

The genes are TRBV27 and TRBJ1-2; D is possibly TRBD1 (5 bases). V lost 6 bases and J 6 bases, leaving 11 bases between the germline ends. The germline V gene has CDR1 MNHEY and CDR2 SMNVEV (reference sequence). This CDR3 has 12 residues. The CDR3 reads CASRGGRDGYTF. In DNA form, the CDR3 reads TGTGCCAGCAGGGGGGGGAGGGATGGCTACACCTTC.

As regards this clone: This sample includes further DNA sequences coding for the same CDR3. This chain uses TRBV9 with TRBJ1-2, with 7 nucleotides matching TRBD1. The CDR3 is 14 residues long. In germline, CDR1 is SGDLS, CDR2 YYNGEE. V shed 4 bases, J shed 0 bases, and the junction held 3 bases outside the gene matches. CDR3 DNA: TGTGCCAGCAGCCCCGGGACAGCTAACTATGGCTACACCTTC. This sequence encodes CASSPGTANYGYTF.

This clone was observed a few times. This chain uses TRBV19 with TRBJ1-1, with D possibly TRBD1 on 5 matching bases. V was clipped by 7 bases and J by 4 bases, with 13 bases between them. Germline V gives CDR1 LNHDA, CDR2 SQIVND (reference sequence). The CDR3 runs 13 residues. The CDR3 protein is CASINRLATEAFF. The CDR3 region has the DNA TGTGCCAGTATCAACAGGTTGGCCACTGAAGCTTTCTTT.

The chain uses TRBV29-1 and TRBJ2-1; tentative D call: TRBD2 (6 bases). This CDR3 is built from 13 residues. Trimming stripped 5 bases from V and 0 bases from J, with 8 bases between. CDR1 SQVTM and CDR2 ANQGSEA come from the germline V gene. The CDR3, as DNA: TGCAGCGTTCGGGGGAGCTCCTACAATGAGCAGTTCTTC. It encodes CSVRGSSYNEQFF.

This clone was detected once. This chain connects TRBV5-5 to TRBJ2-5; D not resolved. The germline V and J ends were trimmed by 4 bases and 2 bases, with 9 bases remaining between them. The CDR3 contains 13 residues. Germline CDR1 reads SGHKS; CDR2 reads YYEKEE (reference sequence). CDR3 amino acids: CASSRAVQETQYF. DNA for the CDR3: TGTGCCAGCAGCCGAGCCGTACAAGAGACCCAGTACTTC.

V gene TRBV29-1 combines with J gene TRBJ2-7; tentatively, D is TRBD2 (5 bases). The V end lost 0 bases, the J end lost 5 bases, and 8 bases lay between the germline ends. The CDR3 consists of 12 residues. Germline CDR1 is SQVTM and CDR2 is ANQGSEA. In DNA form, the CDR3 reads TGCAGCGTTGAAGACCTCGGGAACGAGCAGTACTTC. It codes for CSVEDLGNEQYF.

The rearrangement joins TRBV28 to TRBJ2-7, with 8 positions matching TRBD1. The CDR3 is 13 amino acids. V lost 3 bases to trimming and J lost 7 bases; unmatched junction nucleotides: 5. The germline V gene encodes CDR1 MDHEN and CDR2 SYDVKM. CDR3 in DNA: TGTGCCAGCAGTTTCAGGGGGCGAGGGGAGCAGTACTTC. Translating it yields CASSFRGRGEQYF.

With regard to this clone: This same CDR3 is encoded by further DNA sequences in the sample. V is TRBV4-1 and J is TRBJ1-2, with D maybe TRBD1 (6 bases). CDR1 is MGHRA, CDR2 YSYEKL, per germline. V lost 4 bases to trimming and J lost 3 bases, with 12 bases between them. This CDR3 spans 14 amino acids. CDR3 nucleotides: TGCGCCAGCAGCCCTCAGGGGCTCGACTATGGCTACACCTTC. Translating gives CASSPQGLDYGYTF.

This clone came up once. The chain uses TRBV7-2 and TRBJ2-5; TRBD2 might be the D (6 bases). Germline V gives CDR1 SGHTA, CDR2 FQGNSA. The CDR3 is made up of 14 amino acids. Trimming took off 4 bases at V and 2 bases at J, with 11 bases between the two ends. CDR3: CASSSRTKQETQYF. CDR3 sequence (DNA): TGTGCCAGCAGCTCTCGGACTAAACAAGAGACCCAGTACTTC.